One sample yielded the 9 T cell receptor beta chains listed below, sequenced in a study of Tregs in tolerant kidney transplant recipients. Assay used: immunoSEQ multiplex PCR; TCRdb lists only in-frame clones, some missing. The sample has over 25,000 clones; the top ten hold about 7.6%. The sample consisted of CD8+ T cells from blood, taken before the transplant. These receptors were obtained from a human donor who received a combined kidney and bone marrow transplant.

As concerns this clone: Read coverage stops 3 residues before the CDR3 terminus; the germline J gene supplies the remainder. This chain links TRBV19 with TRBJ2-2; D is unresolved. Per germline, CDR1 LNHDA and CDR2 SQIVND (reference sequence). The CDR3 totals 13 residues. V was clipped by 2 bases and J by 7 bases, with 8 bases between them. CDR3: CASSIPLGGELFF. The CDR3 DNA, read in part, is TGTGCCAGTAGTATACCCCTCGGCGGGGAG.

Notes on this clone: The read finishes 3 residues shy of the CDR3 end, and the germline J gene is used to complete it. The same CDR3 is also encoded by other DNA sequences in this sample. The V call is TRBV5-6, the J call TRBJ1-1, with D unresolved. Trimming removed 0 bases at V and 4 bases at J, with 4 bases between. The germline CDR1 and CDR2 sequences are SGHDT and YYEEEE. The CDR3 spans 12 residues. The CDR3 sequence: CASSLGATEAFF. The CDR3 bases that were read are TGTGCCAGCAGCTTGGGGGCCACTGAA.

As regards this clone: The read ends 3 residues early relative to the CDR3; the germline J gene fills the gap. V is TRBV20-1 and J is TRBJ2-5; D may be TRBD2 (5 bases). The V end lost 5 bases, the J end lost 5 bases, and 15 bases lay between the germline ends. Germline lookup yields CDR1 DFQATT and CDR2 SNEGSKA (reference sequence). CDR3 length equals 13 residues. The CDR3 reads CSAYPPPGETQYF. CDR3 DNA (partial): TGCAGTGCTTACCCCCCTCCGGGGGAGACC.

With respect to this clone: The read falls 3 residues short of the CDR3 end, and the missing part is taken from the germline J gene. The chain has TRBV11-2 and TRBJ1-1; perhaps TRBD1 as D (5 bases). The CDR3 extends over 12 amino acids. V was cut by 4 bases and J by 4 bases, with 7 bases left in between. Germline-derived CDR1 and CDR2 are SGHAT and FQNNGV. The covered CDR3 bases are TGTGCCAGCAGCTGGGGGGGCACTGAA. This codes for CASSWGGTE. The full CDR3 sequence reads CASSWGGTEAFF.

Of note for this clone: The read halts 3 residues ahead of the CDR3 end, with the missing end drawn from the germline J gene. This chain links TRBV18 with TRBJ1-3, with 10 positions matching TRBD1. Germline loops: CDR1 KGHSH, CDR2 LQKENI. J lost 0 bases, V lost 8 bases, and 4 bases had no gene match. This CDR3 has 15 residues. The CDR3 bases that were read are TGTGCCAGCGCCGACAGGGGGCTCTCTGGAAACACC. This sequence encodes CASADRGLSGNT. The entire CDR3 sequence reads CASADRGLSGNTIYF. The whole variable domain, filled in from reference TRBV18 and TRBJ1-3, reads NAGVMQNPRHLVRRRGQEARLRCSPMKGHSHVYWYRQLPEEGLKFMVYLQKENIIDESGMPKERFSAEFPKEGPSILRIQQVVRGDSAAYFCASADRGLSGNTIYFGEGSWLTVV.

As to this clone: The read comes to an end 3 residues before the CDR3 does, leaving the germline J gene to fill in the end. V is TRBV5-6 and J is TRBJ1-2; 8 bases fit TRBD1. This CDR3 spans 15 amino acids. Losses at the gene ends were 0 bases for V and 4 bases for J; bases not matched to a gene: 5. Germline V lookup: CDR1 SGHDT, CDR2 YYEEEE. The CDR3 DNA, read in part, is TGTGCCAGCAGCTTGGGAGGACAGGGTTCCTATGGC. Translation: CASSLGGQGSYG. The CDR3 in its entirety is CASSLGGQGSYGYTF.

As for this clone: With the read ending 3 residues before the CDR3 end, the germline J gene is used to fill in that end. The chain joins TRBV29-1 to TRBJ1-1; D ambiguous. Looked up from germline, CDR1 is SQVTM and CDR2 is ANQGSEA. This CDR3 is 12 amino acids long. V was pared by 3 bases and J by 2 bases, with 7 bases between. The CDR3 is CSVDRSNTEAFF. The CDR3 DNA, read in part, is TGCAGCGTTGACAGGTCCAACACTGAA.

Remarks on this clone: The CDR3 is cut off 3 residues early in the read; its end comes from the germline J gene. This chain connects TRBV5-1 to TRBJ1-2; D possibly corresponds to TRBD1 (5 bases). The CDR3 has 11 amino acids. Germline V gene lookup returns CDR1 SGHRS and CDR2 YFSETQ. The V and J ends lost 4 bases and 6 bases respectively, with 7 bases between them. CDR3 DNA, as far as it was read: TGCGCCAGCAGCCCGGGGGATGGC. Translating it yields CASSPGDG. The full CDR3 protein is CASSPGDGYTF.

Points on this clone: The read finishes 3 residues shy of the CDR3 end, and the germline J gene is used to complete it. V usage is TRBV18 and J usage is TRBJ2-1; 8 bases fit TRBD2. There are 15 residues in the CDR3. Per the germline V gene, CDR1 is KGHSH and CDR2 is LQKENI. V lost 3 bases and J lost 3; bases outside the gene matches: 4. CDR3: CASSPAGGDYNEQFF. The sequenced part of the CDR3 DNA is TGTGCCAGCTCACCTGCGGGGGGAGACTACAATGAG.